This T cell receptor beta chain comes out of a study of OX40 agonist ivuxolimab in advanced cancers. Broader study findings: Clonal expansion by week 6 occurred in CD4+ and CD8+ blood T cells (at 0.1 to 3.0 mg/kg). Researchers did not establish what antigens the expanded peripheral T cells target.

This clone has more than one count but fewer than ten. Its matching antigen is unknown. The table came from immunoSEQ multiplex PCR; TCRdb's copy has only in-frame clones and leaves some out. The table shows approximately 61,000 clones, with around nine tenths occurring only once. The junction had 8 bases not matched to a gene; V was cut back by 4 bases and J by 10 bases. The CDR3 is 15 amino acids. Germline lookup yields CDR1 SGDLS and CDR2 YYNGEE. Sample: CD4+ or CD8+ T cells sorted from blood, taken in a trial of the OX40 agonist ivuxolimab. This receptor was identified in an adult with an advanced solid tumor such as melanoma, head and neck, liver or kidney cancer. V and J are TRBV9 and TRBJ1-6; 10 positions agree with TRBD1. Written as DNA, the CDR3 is TGTGCCAGCAGCCCGGGACAGGGGAAGAACTCACCCCTCCACTTT. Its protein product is CASSPGQGKNSPLHF.